The 30 T cell receptor beta chains given below trace back to one sample, sequenced in a study of blood T cell repertoires in COVID-19. Repertoires were generated with immunoSEQ multiplex PCR, while TCRdb's copy carries only in-frame clones and drops some. The sample yields 98,000 or so clones, roughly 89% seen once. Sequencing was performed on peripheral blood. These TCRs come from a man between 60 and 75 years old with COVID-19, enrolled during active disease.

This chain links TRBV18 with TRBJ1-4, with TRBD1 matching 7 bases. V shed 3 bases, J shed 0 bases, and the junction held 13 bases outside the gene matches. Germline CDR1 KGHSH, CDR2 LQKENI. This CDR3 comprises 19 residues. This CDR3 is CASSPRARGRLATNEKLFF. CDR3 bases: TGTGCCAGCTCACCCCGCGCTAGGGGGCGATTAGCAACTAATGAAAAACTGTTTTTT. Full variable domain (missing parts from reference TRBV18 and TRBJ1-4): NAGVMQNPRHLVRRRGQEARLRCSPMKGHSHVYWYRQLPEEGLKFMVYLQKENIIDESGMPKERFSAEFPKEGPSILRIQQVVRGDSAAYFCASSPRARGRLATNEKLFFGSGTQLSVL.

The rearrangement links TRBV11-2 to TRBJ2-1, with D hard to call. Germline V lookup: CDR1 SGHAT, CDR2 FQNNGV. V was shortened by 2 bases and J by 7 bases, with 6 bases between the two germline ends. CDR3 length: 12 residues. In DNA form, the CDR3 reads TGTGCCAGCAGCTTAATCGTTAATGAGCAGTTCTTC. This gives the protein CASSLIVNEQFF. The full variable domain, its missing parts supplied by reference TRBV11-2 and TRBJ2-1, is EAGVAQSPRYKIIEKRQSVAFWCNPISGHATLYWYQQILGQGPKLLIQFQNNGVVDDSQLPKDRFSAERLKGVDSTLKIQPAKLEDSAVYLCASSLIVNEQFFGPGTRLTVL.

The chain employs TRBV11-1 and TRBJ2-1, with D perhaps matching TRBD2 (5 bases). The CDR3 contains 14 residues. V lost 2 bases, J lost 4 bases, and 9 bases lay in between. Germline CDR1 and CDR2: SGHAT and FQDESV (reference sequence). Here the CDR3 reads CASSLPLAYNEQFF. The CDR3 coding sequence is TGTGCCAGCAGCTTACCCCTAGCTTACAATGAGCAGTTCTTC. Together with reference TRBV11-1 and TRBJ2-1, the CDR3 gives the full variable domain: EAEVAQSPRYKITEKSQAVAFWCDPISGHATLYWYRQILGQGPELLVQFQDESVVDDSQLPKDRFSAERLKGVDSTLKIQPAELGDSAMYLCASSLPLAYNEQFFGPGTRLTVL.

The J gene is TRBJ2-7, the V gene TRBV30, with TRBD1 matching over 8 bases. Germline assignment: CDR1 GTSNPN and CDR2 SVGIG (reference sequence). The CDR3 has 15 residues. Trimming took 2 bases from V and 4 from J; bases not matched to a gene: 10. The CDR3 sequence is CAWSFETGANYEQYF. In DNA form, the CDR3 reads TGTGCCTGGAGTTTTGAGACAGGGGCCAATTACGAGCAGTACTTC. Variable domain in full (rest from reference TRBV30 and TRBJ2-7): SQTIHQWPATLVQPVGSPLSLECTVEGTSNPNLYWYRQAAGRGLQLLFYSVGIGQISSEVPQNLSASRPQDRQFILSSKKLLLSDSGFYLCAWSFETGANYEQYFGPGTRLTVT.

The chain is built from TRBV12-3 or TRBV12-4 and TRBJ2-5; D unclear. V lost 6 bases and J lost 5, with 10 bases in between. The CDR3 runs 12 residues. The CDR3 coding sequence is TGTGCCAGCAGCTCCGTTTCGGAGACCCAGTACTTC. It codes for CASSSVSETQYF.

CDR3 DNA: TGCGCCAGCAGCTTGGGTCCAGAGAACACTGAAGCTTTCTTT. This encodes CASSLGPENTEAFF. The chain carries TRBV5-1 and TRBJ1-1, with D unclear. The CDR3 covers 14 residues. CDR1 is SGHRS, CDR2 YFSETQ, per germline. V lost 0 bases and J lost 1, with 7 bases in between.

V and J are TRBV11-2 and TRBJ2-3; D perhaps matches TRBD1 (5 bases). This CDR3 is 15 amino acids long. The germline CDR1 and CDR2 sequences are SGHAT and FQNNGV. V lost 7 bases and J 7 bases, leaving 21 bases between the germline ends. The CDR3 nucleotides read TGTGCCAGCACCCGGCGGACAAGGCAGAGGAATACGCAGTATTTT. Protein product: CASTRRTRQRNTQYF.

To note about this clone: The sample contains more than one DNA sequence encoding this CDR3. The chain uses TRBV5-1 and TRBJ1-4; 7 bases align to TRBD1. CDR3 length equals 14 residues. The germline CDR1 and CDR2 sequences are SGHRS and YFSETQ. J lost 5 bases, V lost 1 base, and 2 bases had no gene match. CDR3 sequence reads: CASSLTGENEKLFF. In nucleotides, the CDR3 is TGCGCCAGCAGCTTGACAGGGGAGAATGAAAAACTGTTTTTT.

The table lists this clone with a few counts. The chain recombines TRBV4-2 with TRBJ1-5; D may be TRBD1 (6 bases). Trimming pared 1 base from V and 5 bases from J, leaving 9 bases between. The CDR3 consists of 14 residues. Germline values: CDR1 LGHNA, CDR2 YNFKEQ. The CDR3 sequence: CASSQVAGDQPQHF. The DNA for the CDR3 is TGTGCCAGCAGCCAAGTAGCAGGGGATCAGCCCCAGCATTTT.

The chain links TRBV4-1 to TRBJ2-1; 8 positions match TRBD2. Germline V gene data show CDR1 as MGHRA and CDR2 as YSYEKL. This CDR3 has 15 residues. The V segment lost 5 bases and the J segment 6 bases; nucleotides outside the gene matches: 9. CDR3 in amino acids: CASSSGLAPPNEQFF. CDR3 DNA: TGCGCCAGCAGCTCTGGACTAGCCCCTCCCAATGAGCAGTTCTTC.

DNA for the CDR3: TGTGCCAGCAGCGGACCTCTATGGAGTTCCTACTCTGGGGCCAACGTCCTGACTTTC. Translating gives CASSGPLWSSYSGANVLTF. The V gene is TRBV9, the J gene TRBJ2-6; D gene ambiguous. The V gene's germline CDR1 is SGDLS and CDR2 YYNGEE. The germline V and J ends were trimmed by 3 bases and 0 bases, with 19 bases remaining between them. This CDR3 is built from 19 residues.

In its sample, this clone was seen once. The chain is built from TRBV9 and TRBJ1-3; D is undetermined. The germline CDR1 and CDR2 sequences are SGDLS and YYNGEE. Trimming cost V 4 bases and J 1 base, with 9 bases left between them. The CDR3 contains 14 residues. This CDR3 reads CASSPSISGNTIYF. CDR3 in DNA: TGTGCCAGCAGCCCATCTATATCTGGAAACACCATATATTTT.

The chain has TRBV19 and TRBJ2-7; 9 bases align to TRBD1. The length of the CDR3 is 14 residues. Unmatched junction bases numbered 6, after V lost 7 bases and J lost 2 bases. The V gene's germline CDR1 is LNHDA and CDR2 SQIVND (reference sequence). This CDR3 reads CASTGTGITYEQYF. CDR3 DNA sequence: TGTGCCAGTACCGGGACAGGGATCACCTACGAGCAGTACTTC.

In its sample, this clone was seen once. This chain uses TRBV28 with TRBJ1-2; D gene uncertain. The CDR3 spans 13 residues. Trimming removed 1 base from V and 7 bases from J, with 10 bases in between. Germline CDR1 is MDHEN and CDR2 is SYDVKM. Written as DNA, the CDR3 is TGTGCCAGCAGTTTATCTGCTGGCGGTGGCTACACCTTC. This encodes CASSLSAGGGYTF.

The V call is TRBV10-1, the J call TRBJ2-3, with D possibly matching TRBD2 (6 bases). The length of the CDR3 is 14 residues. Trimming took off 4 bases at V and 6 bases at J, with 14 bases between the two ends. The germline gives CDR1 WNHNN, CDR2 SYGVQD (reference sequence). CDR3 sequence: CASSGLAEGDTQYF. The CDR3 DNA reads TGCGCCAGCAGTGGCTTAGCGGAGGGGGATACGCAGTATTTT.

This chain uses TRBV5-1 with TRBJ1-1, with 7 bases aligning to TRBD1. CDR3 length: 16 amino acids. The junction had 13 bases not matched to a gene; V was cut back by 4 bases and J by 4 bases. The germline V gene encodes CDR1 SGHRS and CDR2 YFSETQ. Here the CDR3 reads CASSTARTGRGTEAFF. Written as DNA, the CDR3 is TGCGCCAGCAGCACCGCAAGGACAGGTCGGGGCACTGAAGCTTTCTTT.

The V and J genes are TRBV4-2 and TRBJ2-1; TRBD2 agrees at 10 bases. The CDR3 spans 17 residues. CDR1 is LGHNA, CDR2 YNFKEQ, per germline. Losses at the gene ends were 0 bases for V and 9 bases for J; bases not matched to a gene: 11. CDR3 DNA: TGTGCCAGCAGCCAAGAGGTAGCGGGAGGTCCAAATCTTGAGCAGTTCTTC. It is translated as CASSQEVAGGPNLEQFF.

This chain joins TRBV10-2 and TRBJ2-1; D possibly corresponds to TRBD1 (6 bases). Germline values: CDR1 WSHSY, CDR2 SAAADI. V dropped 4 bases and J dropped 10 bases, with 14 bases sitting between them. This CDR3 is 13 amino acids long. The CDR3 reads CASSGGTPGEQFF. In DNA, the CDR3 is TGCGCCAGCAGTGGGGGGACACCTGGAGAGCAGTTCTTC.

The CDR3 region has the DNA TGCGCCAGCAGCCGGACCTTAACGGGACAAAGCTATGGCTACACCTTC. As protein: CASSRTLTGQSYGYTF. The rearrangement links TRBV4-1 to TRBJ1-2, with a possible D match to TRBD1 (6 bases). V dropped 4 bases and J dropped 4 bases, with 19 bases sitting between them. Germline CDR1 MGHRA, CDR2 YSYEKL. The CDR3 totals 16 residues.

V gene TRBV27 combines with J gene TRBJ2-1, with 7 positions matching TRBD2. V trimming: 2 bases; J trimming: 7 bases; junction bases outside the gene matches: 2. The CDR3 runs to 13 residues. In germline, CDR1 is MNHEY, CDR2 SMNVEV (reference sequence). CDR3 loop: CASSLTAGNEQFF. CDR3 sequence (DNA): TGTGCCAGCAGTTTAACAGCGGGGAATGAGCAGTTCTTC.

For this clone: At the DNA level, this CDR3 is encoded by other sequences in the same sample as well. The rearrangement links TRBV5-4 to TRBJ2-2, with 8 bases that match TRBD1. Unmatched junction bases numbered 4, after V lost 0 bases and J lost 3 bases. Germline V gene lookup returns CDR1 SGHNT and CDR2 YYREEE (reference sequence). The CDR3 loop spans 16 amino acids. CDR3 sequence: CASSLAAGGDTGELFF. The CDR3, as DNA: TGTGCCAGCAGCTTGGCGGCAGGGGGCGACACCGGGGAGCTGTTTTTT. The whole variable domain, remainder taken from reference TRBV5-4 and TRBJ2-2, is ETGVTQSPTHLIKTRGQQVTLRCSSQSGHNTVSWYQQALGQGPQFIFQYYREEENGRGNFPPRFSGLQFPNYSSELNVNALELDDSALYLCASSLAAGGDTGELFFGEGSRLTVL.

CDR3 sequence: CAWSEDRNEKLFF. The CDR3 nucleotides are TGTGCCTGGAGTGAGGACAGAAATGAAAAACTGTTTTTT. The chain links TRBV30 to TRBJ1-4, with D possibly being TRBD1 (6 bases). The CDR3 covers 13 residues. Per germline, CDR1 GTSNPN and CDR2 SVGIG (reference sequence). V lost 1 base and J lost 5, with 8 bases in between.

The chain recombines TRBV4-2 with TRBJ1-1; 11 positions match TRBD1. CDR3 length: 15 amino acids. From germline, CDR1 is LGHNA and CDR2 YNFKEQ. V shed 4 bases and J 4 bases; nucleotides not matched to a gene: 5. The CDR3 coding sequence is TGTGCCAGCAGCCTACAAGGACAGGGGGCCACTGAAGCTTTCTTT. This codes for CASSLQGQGATEAFF.

The chain joins TRBV12-3 or TRBV12-4 to TRBJ2-7, with D perhaps matching TRBD1 (6 bases). V lost 7 bases and J 6 bases, leaving 13 bases between the germline ends. This CDR3 has 12 amino acids. CDR3 residues: CASKGDFGEQYF. The CDR3 DNA sequence: TGTGCCAGCAAGGGGGATTTTGGCGAGCAGTACTTC.

This clone has just one count. The chain uses TRBV18 and TRBJ2-3; D possibly matches TRBD1 or TRBD2 (7 bases each). The germline CDR1 and CDR2 sequences are KGHSH and LQKENI. V dropped 6 bases and J dropped 2 bases, with 15 bases sitting between them. CDR3 size: 15 residues. The CDR3 sequence: CASSPGGEATDTQYF. The CDR3 nucleotides read TGTGCCAGCTCCCCAGGGGGGGAGGCCACAGATACGCAGTATTTT.

The chain recombines TRBV5-1 with TRBJ2-5; D possibly corresponds to TRBD2 (5 bases). V was clipped by 4 bases and J by 2 bases, with 9 bases between them. The CDR3 is 13 amino acids. Germline lookup yields CDR1 SGHRS and CDR2 YFSETQ. CDR3 sequence (DNA): TGCGCCAGCAGCCCGGACTCTCAAGAGACCCAGTACTTC. It translates to CASSPDSQETQYF.

This sequence joins TRBV13 and TRBJ2-1; 8 nucleotides agree with TRBD2. Losses at the gene ends were 5 bases for V and 4 bases for J; bases not matched to a gene: 13. Germline values: CDR1 PRHDT, CDR2 FYEKMQ (reference sequence). The CDR3 runs to 17 residues. CDR3 nucleotides: TGTGCCAGCAGCCCCGGGACTAGAGGAGGGGAATACAATGAGCAGTTCTTC. Its protein product is CASSPGTRGGEYNEQFF.

This chain joins TRBV3-1 (or the pseudogene TRBV3-2) and TRBJ1-6, with a weak D call TRBD1 (6 bases). CDR3 length equals 16 residues. From germline, CDR1 is LGHDT and CDR2 YNNKEL (reference sequence). V was shortened by 3 bases and J by 0 bases, with 9 bases between the two germline ends. The CDR3 DNA reads as TGTGCCAGCAGCCACACAGGGAGCTCCTATAATTCACCCCTCCACTTT. Protein: CASSHTGSSYNSPLHF.

The J gene is TRBJ2-3, the V gene TRBV25-1, with 9 bases aligning to TRBD1. The CDR3 runs 15 residues. Trimming at V came to 4 bases and at J to 1 base, leaving 3 bases not matched to a gene. The V gene's germline CDR1 is MGHDK and CDR2 SYGVNS. The CDR3 spells CASSGWTGGTDTQYF. The CDR3 DNA sequence: TGTGCCAGCAGTGGCTGGACAGGGGGCACAGATACGCAGTATTTT.

V and J are TRBV11-3 and TRBJ2-1; TRBD2 matches at 11 bases. Trimming took 1 base from V and 5 from J; bases not matched to a gene: 10. Germline loops: CDR1 SGHNT, CDR2 YENEEA. The CDR3 is made up of 18 amino acids. The CDR3 bases are TGTGCCAGCAGCTTAGTACTAGCGGGAGACGGCGGCCACAATGAGCAGTTCTTC. It yields the protein CASSLVLAGDGGHNEQFF.